These T cell receptor beta chains were read from a single sample in a study of shared clonotypes between healthy human individuals. Profiled with immunoSEQ multiplex PCR; TCRdb holds only in-frame clones, not every one. The sample yields about 1.4 million clones, roughly 96% seen once. Specimen: naive CD4+ T cells sorted from blood. These receptors originate from a man younger than 45 in good health. The CDR3 runs from the conserved cysteine through the conserved F or W. The D gene is left open where the match is weak. Size tells how often a clone was seen (once, few, many) or the class of an expanded clone, and some rows leave it out.

j_call,d_call,clone_size,cdr3_length,v_call,cdr3_nt,cdr3_aa
TRBJ2-3,.,.,12,TRBV4-1,TGCGCCAGCAGCCAAGTCCGAGATACGCAGTATTTT,CASSQVRDTQYF
TRBJ2-3,TRBD1,.,15,TRBV12-5,TGTGCTAGTGGTTATGGACAGGGTGTTCGAGATACGCAGTATTTT,CASGYGQGVRDTQYF
TRBJ2-7,TRBD2,.,15,TRBV29-1,TGCAGCGTACCCTCGCCTAGCGGGACCCGCTACGAGCAGTACTTC,CSVPSPSGTRYEQYF
TRBJ1-2,.,once,16,TRBV27,TGTGCCAGCAGCCCGGGTCAGGGTAGAGGTTGGTTTGGCTACACCTTC,CASSPGQGRGWFGYTF
TRBJ2-7,TRBD2,.,15,TRBV5-4,TGTGCCAGCAGCTTGGGTGGGACTAGCGGCTACGAGCAGTACTTC,CASSLGGTSGYEQYF
TRBJ2-2,.,.,11,TRBV7-2,TGTGCCAGCAGTCGAGGCGGGGAGCTGTTTTTT,CASSRGGELFF
TRBJ2-1,.,.,14,TRBV5-3,TGTGCCAGAAGCTTCACTGGAGCCTGCAATGAGCAGTTCTTC,CARSFTGACNEQFF
TRBJ1-3,.,.,13,TRBV5-5,TGTGCCAGCAGCTTGGAACCTCAAGGGGCCATATATTTT,CASSLEPQGAIYF
TRBJ2-6,.,.,17,TRBV7-3,TGTGCCAGCAGCCCAACAGGGACTCCATCTGGGGCCAACGTCCTGACTTTC,CASSPTGTPSGANVLTF
TRBJ2-3,TRBD2,.,15,TRBV9,TGTGCCAGCACGGGGGGCGGGAGGGGCACAGATACGCAGTATTTT,CASTGGGRGTDTQYF
TRBJ2-1,.,.,12,TRBV18,TGTGCCAGCTCACCAACTTACAATGAGCAGTTCTTC,CASSPTYNEQFF
TRBJ2-1,TRBD2,.,10,TRBV7-2,TGTGCCAGCGGACTAGGGGTTAGGTTCTTC,CASGLGVRFF
TRBJ2-2,TRBD2,.,18,TRBV28,TGTGCCAGCAGTTTTGGGGCCCCGGGACTAGTGAACACCGGGGAGCTGTTTTTT,CASSFGAPGLVNTGELFF
TRBJ2-7,.,.,13,TRBV7-9,TGTGCCAGCAAACCCTCCTTATCGGGGGAGCAGTACTTC,CASKPSLSGEQYF
TRBJ2-1,.,once,13,TRBV7-2,TGTGCCAGCAACCTTAGGGCAGCTAATGAGCAGTTCTTC,CASNLRAANEQFF
TRBJ1-2,.,.,16,TRBV30,TGTGCCTGGAGTGTACTTGGGTCGGTAGAGCGTAGAGGCTACACCTTC,CAWSVLGSVERRGYTF
TRBJ2-7,TRBD2,once,15,TRBV5-1,TGCGCCAGCAGCTGGGGGACTAGCGGGACCTACGAGCAGTACTTC,CASSWGTSGTYEQYF
TRBJ1-2,.,.,14,TRBV19,TGTGCCAGTAGTAACCCGGGGGGTTTAGTTGGCTACACCTTC,CASSNPGGLVGYTF
TRBJ2-3,TRBD2,.,17,TRBV11-2,TGTGCCAGCAGCTTAGTCGTGCTAGCGGGAGACACAGATACGCAGTATTTT,CASSLVVLAGDTDTQYF
TRBJ2-7,TRBD2,.,16,TRBV9,TGTGCCAGCAGCGTAGGGACTAGCAGAAACTCCTACGAGCAGTACTTC,CASSVGTSRNSYEQYF
TRBJ2-1,.,.,12,TRBV7-9,TGTGCCAGCAGCTTAAAGGGCAATGAGCAGTTCTTC,CASSLKGNEQFF
TRBJ2-5,TRBD2,.,14,TRBV18,TGTGCCAGCTCACCGGGACTAGCGGAAGAGACCCAGTACTTC,CASSPGLAEETQYF
TRBJ1-2,.,.,14,TRBV28,TGTGCCAGCAGTTTCCTCCCAGCCTACTATGGCTACACCTTC,CASSFLPAYYGYTF
TRBJ2-3,.,.,16,TRBV5-1,TGCGCCAGCAGCCCCGGACAGCGACTTAGCACAGATACGCAGTATTTT,CASSPGQRLSTDTQYF
TRBJ2-3,.,.,14,TRBV28,TGTGCCAGCAGTCTCGGGACGCCTGTGGATACGCAGTATTTT,CASSLGTPVDTQYF
TRBJ2-5,.,.,17,TRBV11-3,TGTGCCAGCAGCTTAGGACCGGGGACACCCAACCAAGAGACCCAGTACTTC,CASSLGPGTPNQETQYF
TRBJ2-7,.,.,16,TRBV18,TGTGCCAGCTCACCATTAGCTCTGACTCACCCCTACGAGCAGTACTTC,CASSPLALTHPYEQYF
TRBJ2-7,TRBD2,.,16,TRBV9,TGTGCCAGCAGCGTAGGGGGGAGCGGGGACCCGGGCGAGCAGTACTTC,CASSVGGSGDPGEQYF
TRBJ2-5,.,once,13,TRBV5-8,TGTGCCAGCAGCTTGGAGCTTAGGGGGACCCAGTACTTC,CASSLELRGTQYF
TRBJ2-7,TRBD1,.,16,TRBV2,TGTGCCAGCAGTGGAGGGACCGGGACAGGGACCTACGAGCAGTACTTC,CASSGGTGTGTYEQYF
TRBJ1-4,.,.,17,TRBV5-1,TGCGCCAGCAGCTACAACCCTCGCGGGACGGGCGATGAAAAACTGTTTTTT,CASSYNPRGTGDEKLFF
TRBJ2-1,.,.,15,TRBV11-2,TGTGCCAGCAGCTTAGGGCGGCGGGGACACAATGAGCAGTTCTTC,CASSLGRRGHNEQFF
TRBJ1-1,.,.,13,TRBV30,TGTGCCTGGAGTGTTTGGGGGTCCACTGAAGCTTTCTTT,CAWSVWGSTEAFF
TRBJ2-3,TRBD2,.,17,TRBV19,TGTGCCAGTAGTCAGCTAGCGGGAGGGCCCCGCGAAGATACGCAGTATTTT,CASSQLAGGPREDTQYF
TRBJ2-3,.,.,11,TRBV20-1,TGCAGTGCTAGCGGGACCACGAAGAAGTATTTT,CSASGTTKKYF
TRBJ1-4,TRBD1,.,14,TRBV10-3,TGTGCCATCAGTACAGGGGGGCCTAATGAAAAACTGTTTTTT,CAISTGGPNEKLFF
TRBJ2-3,.,once,16,TRBV9,TGTGCCAGCAGCAAGGAGACAGCGAGAGTCCCGAATACGCAGTATTTT,CASSKETARVPNTQYF
TRBJ1-4,.,.,11,TRBV20-1,TGCAGTGCTACCCGGACGGAAAAACTGTTTTTT,CSATRTEKLFF
TRBJ1-4,.,.,14,TRBV5-1,TGCGCCAGCAGCTTAGACAGGCATAATGACAAACTGTTTTTT,CASSLDRHNDKLFF
TRBJ1-4,.,.,13,TRBV28,TGTGCCAGCAGTTTACAGGGGTATGAAAAACTGTTTTTT,CASSLQGYEKLFF
TRBJ2-7,.,.,12,TRBV27,TGTGCCAGCAGTTTACCCCGAGGCAAGCAGTACTTC,CASSLPRGKQYF
TRBJ1-5,.,.,15,TRBV21-1,TGTGCCAGCAGCAAAGAGATCCATAGCAATCAGCCCCAGCATTTT,CASSKEIHSNQPQHF
TRBJ1-3,.,.,15,TRBV29-1,TGCAGCGTTGACAGCCGGGACGGAGCCGGAAACACCATATATTTT,CSVDSRDGAGNTIYF
TRBJ2-7,TRBD1,.,13,TRBV27,TGTGCCAGCAGACAGGGGCCATGGGACGAGCAGTACTTC,CASRQGPWDEQYF
TRBJ1-3,TRBD1,once,17,TRBV4-1,TGCGCCAGCAGCCAAGAGGGACAGGGTCGACCTGGAAACACCATATATTTT,CASSQEGQGRPGNTIYF
TRBJ1-2,.,.,14,TRBV6-5,TGTGCCAGCAGTTACTCCTCCAACAGCTATGGCTACACCTTC,CASSYSSNSYGYTF